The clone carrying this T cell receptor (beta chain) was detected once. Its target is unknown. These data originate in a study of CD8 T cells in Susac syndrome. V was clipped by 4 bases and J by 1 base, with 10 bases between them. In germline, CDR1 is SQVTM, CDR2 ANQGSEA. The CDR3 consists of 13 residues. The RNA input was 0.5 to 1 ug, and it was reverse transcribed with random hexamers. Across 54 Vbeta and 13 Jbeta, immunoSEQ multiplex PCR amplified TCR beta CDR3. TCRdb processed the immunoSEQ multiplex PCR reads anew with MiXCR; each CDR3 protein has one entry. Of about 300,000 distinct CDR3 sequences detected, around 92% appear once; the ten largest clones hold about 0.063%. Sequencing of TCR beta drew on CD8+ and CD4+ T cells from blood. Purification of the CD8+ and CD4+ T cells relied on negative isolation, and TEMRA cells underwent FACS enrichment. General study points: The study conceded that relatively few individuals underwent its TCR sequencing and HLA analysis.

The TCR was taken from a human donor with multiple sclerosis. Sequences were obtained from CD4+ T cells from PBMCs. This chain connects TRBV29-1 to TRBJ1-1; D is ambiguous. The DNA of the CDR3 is TGCAGCGTTGCAAGAAAGGAGAACACTGAAGCTTTCTTT. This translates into CSVARKENTEAFF.